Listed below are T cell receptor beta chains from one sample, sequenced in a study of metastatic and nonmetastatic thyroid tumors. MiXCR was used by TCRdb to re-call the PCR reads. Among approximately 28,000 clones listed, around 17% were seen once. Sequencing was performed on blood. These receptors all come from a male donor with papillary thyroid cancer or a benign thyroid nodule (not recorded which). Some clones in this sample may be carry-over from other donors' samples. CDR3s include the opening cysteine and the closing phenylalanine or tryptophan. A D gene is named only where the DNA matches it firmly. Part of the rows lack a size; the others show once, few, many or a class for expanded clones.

CDR3: CASSRRGSSETQYF; DNA: TGTGCCAGCAGCCGGAGGGGCAGTTCAGAGACCCAGTACTTC; D: -; V: TRBV3-1; size: many; J: TRBJ2-5
CDR3: CASSFLFYDRDTANYGYTF; DNA: TGTGCCAGCAGTTTTCTATTTTATGACCGGGACACAGCTAACTATGGCTACACCTTC; D: -; V: TRBV28; size: medium-sized; J: TRBJ1-2
CDR3: CSVGLGGSGANVLTF; DNA: TGCAGCGTTGGTTTGGGGGGCTCTGGGGCCAACGTCCTGACTTTC; D: -; V: TRBV29-1; size: many; J: TRBJ2-6
CDR3: CAISTGSEQYF; DNA: TGCGCCATCAGTACCGGGAGCGAGCAGTACTTC; D: -; V: TRBV25-1; size: -; J: TRBJ2-7
CDR3: CASSYSRPSGRAGANVLTF; DNA: TGTGCCAGCAGTTACTCGAGGCCCAGCGGGAGGGCTGGGGCCAACGTCCTGACTTTC; D: TRBD2; V: TRBV6-2/TRBV6-3; size: -; J: TRBJ2-6
CDR3: CASRTGATYKNIQYF; DNA: TGTGCCAGCAGAACAGGGGCGACATACAAAAACATTCAGTACTTC; D: TRBD1; V: TRBV27; size: many; J: TRBJ2-4
CDR3: CASRGYEAYNEQFF; DNA: TGCGCCAGCAGAGGCTATGAGGCCTACAATGAGCAGTTCTTC; D: -; V: TRBV10-2; size: -; J: TRBJ2-1
CDR3: CSARSGSSYNEQFF; DNA: TGCAGTGCCAGAAGCGGGAGTTCCTACAATGAGCAGTTCTTC; D: TRBD2; V: TRBV20-1; size: many; J: TRBJ2-1
CDR3: CASSYTSGYQETQYF; DNA: TGTGCCAGCAGTTACACGTCGGGGTACCAAGAGACCCAGTACTTC; D: -; V: TRBV6-6; size: many; J: TRBJ2-5
CDR3: CASSLGQDYEQYF; DNA: TGTGCCAGCAGTTTAGGGCAGGATTACGAGCAGTACTTC; D: -; V: TRBV27; size: medium-sized; J: TRBJ2-7
CDR3: CATSLAQGSNQPQHF; DNA: TGTGCCACCAGTTTAGCACAGGGTAGCAATCAGCCCCAGCATTTT; D: -; V: TRBV15; size: many; J: TRBJ1-5
CDR3: CSLGLSYEQYF; DNA: TGCAGTCTAGGGCTTTCCTACGAGCAGTACTTC; D: -; V: TRBV20-1; size: -; J: TRBJ2-7
CDR3: CASIYSCYNEQFF; DNA: TGTGCCAGCATTTACTCCTGTTACAATGAGCAGTTCTTC; D: -; V: TRBV6-2/TRBV6-3; size: -; J: TRBJ2-1
CDR3: CASSLGNEQFF; DNA: TGTGCCAGCAGCTTGGGTAATGAGCAGTTCTTC; D: -; V: TRBV5-4; size: many; J: TRBJ2-1
CDR3: CASSLDLLSDEQFF; DNA: TGCGCCAGCAGCTTGGATCTCCTATCGGATGAGCAGTTCTTC; D: -; V: TRBV5-1; size: once; J: TRBJ2-1
CDR3: CASSLERGPPGELFF; DNA: TGCGCCAGCAGCTTGGAACGGGGACCCCCCGGGGAGCTGTTTTTT; D: -; V: TRBV5-1; size: many; J: TRBJ2-2
CDR3: CASSLETIRETQYF; DNA: TGTGCCAGCAGCTTAGAGACGATTCGGGAGACCCAGTACTTC; D: -; V: TRBV7-6; size: few; J: TRBJ2-5
CDR3: CASSVGAGPGETQYF; DNA: TGTGCCAGCAGTGTGGGGGCGGGACCAGGGGAGACCCAGTACTTC; D: -; V: TRBV6-1; size: many; J: TRBJ2-5
CDR3: CASSLYLGLEAFF; DNA: TGTGCCAGCAGCTTATACCTGGGCCTTGAAGCTTTCTTT; D: -; V: TRBV7-3; size: many; J: TRBJ1-1
CDR3: CASSFGTDTYNEQFF; DNA: TGTGCCAGCAGCTTTGGGACAGATACTTACAACGAGCAGTTCTTC; D: TRBD1; V: TRBV7-2; size: many; J: TRBJ2-1
CDR3: CASSQDRGLGGNTIYF; DNA: TGTGCCAGCAGCCAAGACCGGGGGCTGGGAGGAAACACCATATATTTT; D: -; V: TRBV4-2; size: many; J: TRBJ1-3
CDR3: CSVPSSGGVKETQYF; DNA: TGCAGCGTCCCCTCCTCGGGCGGAGTAAAAGAGACCCAGTACTTC; D: -; V: TRBV29-1; size: many; J: TRBJ2-5
CDR3: CASSWMGQAGNEQYF; DNA: TGCGCCAGCAGCTGGATGGGACAGGCCGGGAACGAGCAGTACTTC; D: TRBD1; V: TRBV5-1; size: many; J: TRBJ2-7
CDR3: CATSEFAGSYNEQFF; DNA: TGTGCCACCAGTGAATTTGCGGGATCCTACAATGAGCAGTTCTTC; D: -; V: TRBV24-1; size: many; J: TRBJ2-1
CDR3: CATMDTYNEQFF; DNA: TGTGCCACCATGGACACCTACAATGAGCAGTTCTTC; D: -; V: TRBV24-1; size: many; J: TRBJ2-1
CDR3: CASINGGGGNTEAFF; DNA: TGTGCCAGCATCAACGGTGGGGGGGGGAACACTGAAGCTTTCTTT; D: -; V: TRBV6-1; size: -; J: TRBJ1-1
CDR3: CAWREVRGYTF; DNA: TGTGCCTGGAGGGAAGTAAGAGGCTACACCTTC; D: -; V: TRBV30; size: -; J: TRBJ1-2
CDR3: CASRPGGRTGELFF; DNA: TGTGCCAGCAGGCCCGGGGGTAGGACCGGGGAGCTGTTTTTT; D: -; V: TRBV2; size: few; J: TRBJ2-2
CDR3: CSARDLGGCGSYEQYF; DNA: TGCAGTGCTAGAGATCTGGGTGGGTGCGGGAGCTACGAGCAGTACTTC; D: TRBD2; V: TRBV20-1; size: few; J: TRBJ2-7
CDR3: CASSYGTDTQYF; DNA: TGTGCCAGTAGTTACGGCACAGATACGCAGTATTTT; D: -; V: TRBV19; size: many; J: TRBJ2-3
CDR3: CASSDFPRSYNEQFF; DNA: TGTGCCAGCAGTGATTTCCCAAGATCCTACAATGAGCAGTTCTTC; D: -; V: TRBV2; size: -; J: TRBJ2-1
CDR3: CASSGLVGRTEAFF; DNA: TGTGCCAGCAGTGGTTTGGTGGGACGCACTGAAGCTTTCTTT; D: -; V: TRBV27; size: few; J: TRBJ1-1
CDR3: CASSSGVAGLQETQYF; DNA: TGTGCCAGCAGTTCCGGGGTAGCGGGACTCCAAGAGACCCAGTACTTC; D: TRBD2; V: TRBV6-5; size: -; J: TRBJ2-5
CDR3: CASKAGGYGTEAFF; DNA: TGTGCCAGCAAGGCGGGGGGGTACGGCACTGAAGCTTTCTTT; D: -; V: TRBV6-1; size: many; J: TRBJ1-1
CDR3: CSAGGHALSETQYF; DNA: TGCAGTGCTGGGGGACACGCCTTAAGCGAGACCCAGTACTTC; D: -; V: TRBV20-1; size: once; J: TRBJ2-5
CDR3: CASSLPGMGAEAFF; DNA: TGTGCCAGCAGTTTACCAGGGATGGGCGCTGAAGCTTTTTTT; D: -; V: TRBV28; size: -; J: TRBJ1-1
CDR3: CASSGVSGQGSQPQHF; DNA: TGCGCCAGCAGTGGCGTATCGGGACAGGGGAGTCAGCCCCAGCATTTT; D: TRBD1; V: TRBV4-1; size: -; J: TRBJ1-5
CDR3: CASSRAGTSDKNIQYF; DNA: TGCGCCAGCAGCCGGGCCGGGACTAGCGACAAAAACATTCAGTACTTC; D: TRBD2; V: TRBV4-1; size: -; J: TRBJ2-4
CDR3: CSASQGNTEAFF; DNA: TGCAGTGCAAGCCAGGGGAACACTGAAGCTTTCTTT; D: -; V: TRBV20-1; size: many; J: TRBJ1-1
CDR3: CASSHRTAGGIGETQYF; DNA: TGTGCCAGCAGCCATCGGACAGCGGGAGGAATCGGAGAGACCCAGTACTTC; D: TRBD2; V: TRBV3-1; size: many; J: TRBJ2-5
CDR3: CASSPVGTERGYTF; DNA: TGCGCCAGCAGCCCGGTGGGGACGGAGCGTGGCTACACCTTC; D: -; V: TRBV4-1; size: many; J: TRBJ1-2
CDR3: CASSEAGRGGPREQYF; DNA: TGTGCCAGCAGTGAAGCAGGGAGGGGTGGGCCGCGGGAGCAGTACTTC; D: TRBD2; V: TRBV6-1; size: medium-sized; J: TRBJ2-7
CDR3: CSARDPATVGLPQHF; DNA: TGCAGTGCTAGAGATCCGGCGACGGTAGGGTTGCCCCAGCATTTT; D: -; V: TRBV20-1; size: few; J: TRBJ1-5
CDR3: CASSPWRGSSYNEQFF; DNA: TGTGCCAGCAGCCCCTGGCGGGGCTCCTCCTACAATGAGCAGTTCTTC; D: -; V: TRBV9; size: -; J: TRBJ2-1
CDR3: CASSLQGSEKLFF; DNA: TGCGCCAGCAGCTTGCAGGGAAGCGAAAAACTGTTTTTT; D: -; V: TRBV5-1; size: many; J: TRBJ1-4
CDR3: CASSLTYYDQYF; DNA: TGTGCCAGCAGCTTAACGTACTACGATCAGTACTTC; D: -; V: TRBV7-9; size: few; J: TRBJ2-7
CDR3: CASSPDSGFGQFF; DNA: TGTGCCAGCTCACCAGACAGTGGATTTGGGCAGTTCTTC; D: -; V: TRBV18; size: many; J: TRBJ2-1
CDR3: CASRAEGADEKLFF; DNA: TGTGCCAGCAGGGCTGAAGGGGCCGATGAAAAACTGTTTTTT; D: -; V: TRBV2; size: many; J: TRBJ1-4
CDR3: CASSLMGDSNYGYTF; DNA: TGTGCCAGCAGCTTAATGGGGGACAGCAACTATGGCTACACCTTC; D: TRBD1; V: TRBV7-9; size: many; J: TRBJ1-2
CDR3: CASRLRGGPGRDQFF; DNA: TGTGCCAGCAGGCTAAGGGGAGGGCCGGGTCGTGATCAGTTCTTC; D: TRBD2; V: TRBV28; size: -; J: TRBJ2-1
CDR3: CASGGRRCNQPQHF; DNA: TGTGCCAGCGGTGGCCGAAGGTGCAATCAGCCCCAGCATTTT; D: -; V: TRBV28; size: -; J: TRBJ1-5
CDR3: CASSLLLSGTSGSSKPETQYF; DNA: TGTGCCAGCAGTTTGCTTCTCTCCGGGACTAGCGGGAGTAGTAAACCAGAGACCCAGTACTTC; D: TRBD2; V: TRBV28; size: many; J: TRBJ2-5
CDR3: CASSGTSGSAAYEQYF; DNA: TGTGCCAGCAGTGGGACTAGCGGGAGTGCGGCCTACGAGCAGTACTTC; D: TRBD2; V: TRBV2; size: many; J: TRBJ2-7
CDR3: CSARDPGGGSYSEAFF; DNA: TGCAGTGCTAGAGACCCGGGCGGGGGCAGTTATTCTGAAGCTTTCTTT; D: -; V: TRBV20-1; size: few; J: TRBJ1-1
CDR3: CASSYHADSYEQYF; DNA: TGTGCCAGCAGCTACCACGCCGACAGCTACGAGCAGTACTTC; D: -; V: TRBV11-2; size: many; J: TRBJ2-7
CDR3: CACMGRGESTDTQYF; DNA: TGTGCCTGCATGGGGAGGGGGGAGAGCACAGATACGCAGTATTTT; D: -; V: TRBV28; size: many; J: TRBJ2-3
CDR3: CASTRRLAGVLGDEQFF; DNA: TGTGCCAGCACCCGAAGACTAGCGGGAGTCCTTGGGGATGAGCAGTTCTTC; D: TRBD2; V: TRBV6-1; size: few; J: TRBJ2-1
CDR3: CASSLFGGGPAEQYF; DNA: TGTGCCAGCAGCTTATTTGGGGGAGGTCCTGCCGAGCAGTACTTC; D: -; V: TRBV7-9; size: -; J: TRBJ2-7
CDR3: CASSQDEYSQETQYF; DNA: TGCGCCAGCAGCCAAGACGAGTACAGTCAAGAGACCCAGTACTTC; D: -; V: TRBV4-1; size: many; J: TRBJ2-5
CDR3: CASSRTGATQETQYF; DNA: TGCGCCAGCAGCCGGACGGGGGCGACTCAGGAGACCCAGTACTTC; D: -; V: TRBV5-1; size: -; J: TRBJ2-5